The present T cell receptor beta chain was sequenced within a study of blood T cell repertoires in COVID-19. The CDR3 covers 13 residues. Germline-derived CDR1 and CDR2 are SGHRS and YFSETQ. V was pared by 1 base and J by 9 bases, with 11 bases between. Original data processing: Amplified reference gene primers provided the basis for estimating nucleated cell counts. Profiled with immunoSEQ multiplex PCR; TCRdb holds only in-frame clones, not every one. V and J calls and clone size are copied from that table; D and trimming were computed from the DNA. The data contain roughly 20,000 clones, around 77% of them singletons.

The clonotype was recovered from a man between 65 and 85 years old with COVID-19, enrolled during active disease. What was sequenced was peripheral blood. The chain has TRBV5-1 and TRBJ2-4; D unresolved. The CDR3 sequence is CASSLIGERIQYF. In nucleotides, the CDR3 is TGCGCCAGCAGCTTGATTGGCGAGCGCATTCAGTACTTC.